The 5 T cell receptor beta chains below come from one sample, sequenced in a study of molecular identifiers for immune sequencing clone quantification. TCRdb ran MiXCR on the PCR reads and lists one entry per CDR3 protein. The sample has around 100,000 distinct CDR3 sequences, around a third seen once. Material: naive CD8+ T cells from blood, with Jurkat cell RNA spiked in. Subset: FACS-sorted CD8+CD4-CCR7+CD45RA+ naive T cells. The receptors derive from a human donor in good health. Some libraries in this study had Jurkat cell RNA spiked in.

This clonotype was seen many times. The chain is built from TRBV5-6 and TRBJ2-3, with 16 bases fitting TRBD2. V lost 4 bases, J lost 7 bases, and 6 bases stayed unmatched. The CDR3 has 16 amino acids. Per germline, CDR1 SGHDT and CDR2 YYEEEE. The CDR3 DNA reads TGTGCCAGCAGCCGGGGACTAGCGGGAGGGCCAAATACGCAGTATTTT. Residues: CASSRGLAGGPNTQYF.

The chain links TRBV7-9 to TRBJ2-3, with 7 bases lining up with TRBD2. The CDR3 sequence is 16 residues long. In germline, CDR1 is SEHNR, CDR2 FQNEAQ (reference sequence). Trimming removed 6 bases from V and 2 bases from J; junction bases left unmatched: 11. The CDR3 region is CASSRLCGGSTDTQYF. The DNA of the CDR3 is TGTGCCAGCAGTCGCCTGTGCGGGGGATCCACAGATACGCAGTATTTT.

This clonotype was observed many times. This sequence joins TRBV10-3 and TRBJ2-5; 10 positions agree with TRBD2. From germline, CDR1 is ENHRY and CDR2 SYGVKD. Losses at the gene ends were 11 bases for V and 5 bases for J; bases not matched to a gene: 11. The CDR3 contains 14 residues. CDR3 loop: CASGGLADSETQYF. The CDR3 DNA reads as TGTGCCTCAGGAGGACTAGCGGATTCGGAGACCCAGTACTTC.

This clonotype was seen at least ten times. The chain employs TRBV28 and TRBJ1-3, with 8 bases aligning to TRBD1. V gave up 2 bases and J gave up 4 bases; unmatched junction bases: 1. Germline V gene sequence: CDR1 MDHEN, CDR2 SYDVKM. The CDR3 totals 14 residues. The DNA for the CDR3 is TGTGCCAGCAGTTTAGGGGACAGGGGAAACACCATATATTTT. It codes for CASSLGDRGNTIYF.

This clonotype was seen a few times. The conserved final phenylalanine or tryptophan is absent from the CDR3, which likely points to a read error. The chain links TRBV4-3 to TRBJ2-3, with TRBD2 matching 10 bases. Germline V gives CDR1 LGHNA, CDR2 YSLEER. This CDR3 spans 16 amino acids. With 0 bases clipped from V and 6 bases from J, the junction kept 6 bases outside the gene matches. CDR3 sequence: CASSQDLAGVGDTQYL. The CDR3 coding sequence is TGCGCCAGCAGCCAAGATCTAGCGGGAGTGGGTGATACGCAGTATCTT.